These 14 T cell receptor beta chains were all obtained from the same sample, sequenced in a study of Ad26.COV2.S vaccination and SARS-CoV-2 variants. As to treatment: around 19 received Ad26.COV2.S at low or high dose, single or two shots; 5 received placebo; per-sample allocation not given. Material that was analyzed had been drawn on day 63 after the first vaccine or placebo injection. Some clones are missing from TCRdb's copy, which holds only in-frame ones; the method was immunoSEQ multiplex PCR. The sample includes around 270,000 clones, approximately 90% of them seen just once. The sequenced sample was peripheral blood, obtained in a trial of Ad26.COV2.S vaccine versus placebo. The receptors originated from a person aged 18 to 65 who received the Ad26.COV2.S COVID-19 vaccine or a placebo.

The V gene is TRBV4-1, the J gene TRBJ2-3; 8 bases match TRBD2. Per the germline V gene, CDR1 is MGHRA and CDR2 is YSYEKL. This CDR3 has 18 residues. V shed 3 bases, J shed 0 bases, and the junction held 11 bases outside the gene matches. DNA of the CDR3: TGCGCCAGCAGCCAGGGGCTCACCGGGACTAGGAGCACAGATACGCAGTATTTT. Protein sequence: CASSQGLTGTRSTDTQYF.

This chain uses TRBV5-4 with TRBJ2-1; D is uncertain. Germline CDR1 and CDR2: SGHNT and YYREEE (reference sequence). Trimming left V 2 bases short and J 2 bases short, with 11 bases between. The CDR3 is 15 residues long. The CDR3 loop is CASSLWVDPYNEQFF. The CDR3 DNA sequence: TGTGCCAGCAGCTTATGGGTCGACCCCTACAATGAGCAGTTCTTC.

The chain joins TRBV7-3 to TRBJ2-7; the match to TRBD1 covers 7 bases. V lost 2 bases, J lost 3 bases, and 4 bases stayed unmatched. CDR1 is SGHTA, CDR2 FQGTGA, per germline. The CDR3 has 14 amino acids. The CDR3 DNA follows: TGTGCCAGCAGCTTATCAGGGGGAAACTACGAGCAGTACTTC. Its protein is CASSLSGGNYEQYF.

The V call is TRBV18, the J call TRBJ1-2; TRBD1 aligns across 7 bases. The CDR3 runs to 14 residues. Trimming cost V 2 bases and J 6 bases; bases outside gene matches: 6. From germline, CDR1 is KGHSH and CDR2 LQKENI. For the CDR3, the DNA is TGTGCCAGCTCACCAAGAGGGGGCGCGGATGGCTACACCTTC. It codes for CASSPRGGADGYTF.

The V call is TRBV19, the J call TRBJ1-6, with TRBD1 matching over 11 bases. The CDR3 sequence is 17 residues long. Germline assignment: CDR1 LNHDA and CDR2 SQIVND (reference sequence). With 4 bases clipped from V and 10 bases from J, the junction kept 12 bases outside the gene matches. CDR3 coding DNA: TGTGCCAGTAGTAACCGCCGGGACAGGGGGACGAGATCACCCCTCCACTTT. This gives the protein CASSNRRDRGTRSPLHF.

This clone has a single count. CDR3: CASSFSVVSGNTIYF. The CDR3 DNA is TGTGCCAGCAGCTTTTCTGTCGTCTCTGGAAACACCATATATTTT. This chain uses TRBV7-2 with TRBJ1-3; D gene unclear. Trimming took off 3 bases at V and 0 bases at J, with 9 bases between the two ends. Germline V gene sequence: CDR1 SGHTA, CDR2 FQGNSA. The CDR3 is 15 residues long.

This clone was detected only once. This rearrangement joins TRBV7-9 to TRBJ1-1; D is perhaps TRBD1 (5 bases). Germline loops: CDR1 SEHNR, CDR2 FQNEAQ (reference sequence). This CDR3 contains 16 residues. V was trimmed by 1 base and J by 1 base, leaving 13 bases between them. CDR3 nucleotide sequence: TGTGCCAGCAGCTTAGGATATCTGACAGAGAACACTGAAGCTTTCTTT. As protein: CASSLGYLTENTEAFF.

The chain joins TRBV9 to TRBJ2-3; D unresolved. Trimming took off 0 bases at V and 2 bases at J, with 13 bases between the two ends. Germline values: CDR1 SGDLS, CDR2 YYNGEE. CDR3 length: 16 amino acids. The CDR3 is CASSVVSWAHTDTQYF. The CDR3 DNA is TGTGCCAGCAGCGTAGTTTCGTGGGCCCACACAGATACGCAGTATTTT.

The chain has TRBV7-9 and TRBJ2-1, with D perhaps TRBD1 (6 bases). V was shortened by 11 bases and J by 3 bases, with 11 bases between the two germline ends. Germline CDR1 and CDR2: SEHNR and FQNEAQ (reference sequence). CDR3 length: 12 residues. The CDR3 protein is CAGGQHYNEQFF. CDR3 bases: TGTGCCGGAGGACAGCACTACAATGAGCAGTTCTTC.

The J gene is TRBJ1-1, the V gene TRBV4-3, with D perhaps TRBD1 (5 bases). Germline V gene lookup returns CDR1 LGHNA and CDR2 YSLEER. This CDR3 has 14 residues. Trimming cost V 4 bases and J 4 bases, with 13 bases left between them. In DNA form, the CDR3 reads TGCGCCAGCAGCCCAAGGTGGGGGTCCACTGAAGCTTTCTTT. Its translation: CASSPRWGSTEAFF.

The V gene is TRBV30, the J gene TRBJ2-3; D is perhaps TRBD2 (7 bases). V lost 3 bases and J 5 bases, leaving 15 bases between the germline ends. CDR1 is GTSNPN and CDR2 is SVGIG in the germline V gene (reference sequence). The CDR3 extends over 14 amino acids. CDR3 DNA: TGTGCCTGGAGGGCCGGGGGGCTGGGAGATACGCAGTATTTT. This gives the protein CAWRAGGLGDTQYF.

This chain links TRBV6-4 with TRBJ2-1; D might be TRBD1 or TRBD2, each matching 6 bases. The CDR3 is 17 residues long. Trimming shortened V by 0 bases and J by 8 bases, and 20 bases separated the two germline ends. Germline V gene data show CDR1 as MRHNA and CDR2 as SNTAGT. The CDR3 sequence is CASSDSNTGGGGDEQFF. In nucleotides, the CDR3 is TGTGCCAGCAGTGACTCGAATACAGGAGGGGGTGGCGATGAGCAGTTCTTC.

This clone appeared a few times. This chain connects TRBV4-1 to TRBJ2-7; 9 positions agree with TRBD2. CDR3 size: 15 residues. Germline CDR1 MGHRA, CDR2 YSYEKL. V lost 2 bases and J lost 2; bases outside the gene matches: 4. The CDR3 bases are TGCGCCAGCAGCCAAATAGCGGGGGCAACCTACGAGCAGTACTTC. This gives the protein CASSQIAGATYEQYF.

The chain uses TRBV6-5 and TRBJ2-5, with D perhaps TRBD1 (5 bases). CDR1 is MNHEY, CDR2 SVGAGI, per germline. The germline V and J ends were trimmed by 6 bases and 2 bases, with 16 bases remaining between them. The CDR3 runs 15 residues. Here the CDR3 DNA reads TGTGCCAGCAGCGATGGACACAAAGGGCAAGAGACCCAGTACTTC. This translates into CASSDGHKGQETQYF.